This TCR beta chain was observed in a study of blood T cell repertoires in COVID-19. Background on the study: Acute and convalescent COVID-19 specimens originated in the United States, Italy and Spain.

The authors' processing: Amplification from reference gene primers served as the basis for estimated nucleated cell counts. Assay: immunoSEQ multiplex PCR; the TCRdb copy retains only in-frame clones and omits some. Clone size and V and J calls were adopted from that table, with D and trimming inferred from the DNA. The table shows approximately 94,000 clones, with more than 70% occurring only once. Between the trimmed V and J ends, which lost 2 bases and 0 bases, there was a span of 15 bases. This CDR3 contains 17 residues. CDR1 and CDR2 from the germline V gene are SGHTA and FQGNSA. The specimen was peripheral blood. The chain couples TRBV7-2 to TRBJ2-3; D perhaps matches TRBD2 (5 bases). The clonotype comes from a human donor in a cohort sampled during active COVID-19. CDR3 DNA: TGTGCCAGCAGCTTACTCGATCCGAGCGGAAGCACAGATACGCAGTATTTT. The encoded protein is CASSLLDPSGSTDTQYF.